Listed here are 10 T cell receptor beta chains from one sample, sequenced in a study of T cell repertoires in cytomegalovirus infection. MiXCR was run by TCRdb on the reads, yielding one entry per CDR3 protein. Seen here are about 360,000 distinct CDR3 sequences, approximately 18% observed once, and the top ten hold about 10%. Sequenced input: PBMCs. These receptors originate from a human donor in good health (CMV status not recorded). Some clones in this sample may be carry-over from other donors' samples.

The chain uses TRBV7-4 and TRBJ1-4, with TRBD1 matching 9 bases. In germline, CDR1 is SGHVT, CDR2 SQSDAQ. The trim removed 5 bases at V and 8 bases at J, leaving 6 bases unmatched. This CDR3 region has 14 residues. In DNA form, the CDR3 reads TGTGCCAGCAGCCTCCGGGACAGGGAAGAAAAACTGTTTTTT. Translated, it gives CASSLRDREEKLFF.

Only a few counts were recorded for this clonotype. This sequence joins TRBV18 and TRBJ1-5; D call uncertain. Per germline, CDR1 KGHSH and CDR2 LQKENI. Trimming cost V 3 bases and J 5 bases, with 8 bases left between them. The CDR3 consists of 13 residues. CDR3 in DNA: TGTGCCAGCTCACCCAACACCCATCAGCCCCAGCATTTT. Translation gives CASSPNTHQPQHF.

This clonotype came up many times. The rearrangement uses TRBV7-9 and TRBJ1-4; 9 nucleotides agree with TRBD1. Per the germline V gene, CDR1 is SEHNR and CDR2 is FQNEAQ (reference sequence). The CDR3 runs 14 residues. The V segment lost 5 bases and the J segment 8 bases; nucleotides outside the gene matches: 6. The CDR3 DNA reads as TGTGCCAGCAGCCAATGGACAGGGGACGAAAAACTGTTTTTT. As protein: CASSQWTGDEKLFF.

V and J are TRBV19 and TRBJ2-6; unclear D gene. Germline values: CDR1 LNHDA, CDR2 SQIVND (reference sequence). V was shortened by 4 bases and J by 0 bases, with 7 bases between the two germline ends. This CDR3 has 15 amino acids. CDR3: CASSSRNSGANVLTF. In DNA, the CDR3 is TGTGCCAGTAGTAGTAGGAACTCTGGGGCCAACGTCCTGACTTTC. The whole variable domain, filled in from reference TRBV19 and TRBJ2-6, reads DGGITQSPKYLFRKEGQNVTLSCEQNLNHDAMYWYRQDPGQGLRLIYYSQIVNDFQKGDIAEGYSVSREKKESFPLTVTSAQKNPTAFYLCASSSRNSGANVLTFGAGSRLTVL.

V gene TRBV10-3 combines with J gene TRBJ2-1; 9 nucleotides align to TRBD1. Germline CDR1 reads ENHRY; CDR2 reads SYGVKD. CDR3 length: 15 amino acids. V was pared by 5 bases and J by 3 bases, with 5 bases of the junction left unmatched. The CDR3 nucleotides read TGTGCCATCAGTAGGACAGGGGTAGACTACAATGAGCAGTTCTTC. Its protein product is CAISRTGVDYNEQFF.

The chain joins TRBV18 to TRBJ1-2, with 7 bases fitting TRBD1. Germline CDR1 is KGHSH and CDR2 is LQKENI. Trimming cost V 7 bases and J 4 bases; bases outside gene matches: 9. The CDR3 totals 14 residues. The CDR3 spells CASLQETGTYGYTF. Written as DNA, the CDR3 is TGTGCCAGCTTACAAGAGACAGGGACCTATGGCTACACCTTC.

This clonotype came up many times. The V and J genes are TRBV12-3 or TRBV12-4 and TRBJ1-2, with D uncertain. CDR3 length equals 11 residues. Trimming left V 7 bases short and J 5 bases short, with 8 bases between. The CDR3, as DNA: TGTGCCAGCACCCTTGGGTATGGCTACACCTTC. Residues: CASTLGYGYTF.

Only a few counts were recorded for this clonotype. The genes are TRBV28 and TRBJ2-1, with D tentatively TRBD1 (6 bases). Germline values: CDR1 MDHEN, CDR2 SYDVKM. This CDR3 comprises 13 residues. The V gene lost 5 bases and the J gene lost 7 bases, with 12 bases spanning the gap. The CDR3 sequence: CASSGYQGNEQFF. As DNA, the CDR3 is TGTGCCAGCAGTGGGTACCAGGGGAATGAGCAGTTCTTC.

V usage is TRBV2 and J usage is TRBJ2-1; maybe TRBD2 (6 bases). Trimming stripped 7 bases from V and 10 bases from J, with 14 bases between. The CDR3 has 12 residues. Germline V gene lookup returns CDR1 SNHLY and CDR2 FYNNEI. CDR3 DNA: TGTGCCAGCAAAATCCAGCGGGTCGAGCAGTTCTTC. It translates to CASKIQRVEQFF.

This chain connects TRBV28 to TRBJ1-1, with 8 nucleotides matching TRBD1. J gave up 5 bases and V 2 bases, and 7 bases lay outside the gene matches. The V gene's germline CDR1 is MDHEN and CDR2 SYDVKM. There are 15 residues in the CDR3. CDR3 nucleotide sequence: TGTGCCAGCAGTTTACCGGGACAGGTGAGGACTGAAGCTTTCTTT. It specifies CASSLPGQVRTEAFF.